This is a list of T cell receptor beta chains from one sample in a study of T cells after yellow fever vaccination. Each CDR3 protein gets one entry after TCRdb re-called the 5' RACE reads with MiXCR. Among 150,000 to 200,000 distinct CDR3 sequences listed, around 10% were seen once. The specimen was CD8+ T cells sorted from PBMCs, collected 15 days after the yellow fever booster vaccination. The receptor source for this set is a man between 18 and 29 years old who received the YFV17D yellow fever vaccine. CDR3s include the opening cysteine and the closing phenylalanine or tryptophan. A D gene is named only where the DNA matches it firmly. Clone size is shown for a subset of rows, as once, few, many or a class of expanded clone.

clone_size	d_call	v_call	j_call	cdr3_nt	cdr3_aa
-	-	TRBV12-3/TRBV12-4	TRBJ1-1	TGTGCCACAGGGAGGGCCACTGAAGCTTTCTTT	CATGRATEAFF
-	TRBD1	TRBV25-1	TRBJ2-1	TGTGCCAGCAGTGAAATACAAGGGACAGGATTTTACAATGAGCAGTTCTTC	CASSEIQGTGFYNEQFF
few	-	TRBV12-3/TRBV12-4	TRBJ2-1	TGTGCCAGCACCTCTCCCTGGTGGCTGCGCTCCTACAATGAGCAGTTCTTC	CASTSPWWLRSYNEQFF
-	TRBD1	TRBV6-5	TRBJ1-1	TGTGCCAGCAGTTACTCGACAGGGATGAACACTGAAGCTTTCTTT	CASSYSTGMNTEAFF
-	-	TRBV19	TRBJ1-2	TGTGCCAGTAGTATTACCAAGTCGGAGGGCTACACCTTC	CASSITKSEGYTF
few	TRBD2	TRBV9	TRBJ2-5	TGTGCCAGCAGCGTAGGCGGGGGAGAGACCCAGTACTTC	CASSVGGGETQYF
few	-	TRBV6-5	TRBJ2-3	TGTGCCAGCAGACCCCGACAGACTAGCACAGATACGCAGTATTTT	CASRPRQTSTDTQYF
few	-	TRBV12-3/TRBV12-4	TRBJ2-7	TGTGCCAGCAGCCTCCAAGGGCCCACCTACGAGCAGTACTTC	CASSLQGPTYEQYF
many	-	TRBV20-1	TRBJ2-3	TGCAGTGCTGACTACGGCACAGATACGCAGTATTTT	CSADYGTDTQYF
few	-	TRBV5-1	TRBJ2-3	TGCGCCAGCAGCTCGGGCCTAGAGTCCACAGATACGCAGTATTTT	CASSSGLESTDTQYF
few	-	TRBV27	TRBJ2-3	TGTGCCAGCAGTTCAAGGGGTTGGACAGATACGCAGTATTTT	CASSSRGWTDTQYF
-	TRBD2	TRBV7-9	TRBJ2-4	TGTGCCAGCAGCTCCGGGACTAGCGGGGGCCGGGGCATTCAGTACTTC	CASSSGTSGGRGIQYF
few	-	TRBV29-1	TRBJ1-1	TGCAGCGTTGTAGGACCCGAAGCTTTCTTT	CSVVGPEAFF
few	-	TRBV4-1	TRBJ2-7	TGCGCCAGCAGCCAAGATTATGGGCATTCCTACGAGCAGTACTTC	CASSQDYGHSYEQYF
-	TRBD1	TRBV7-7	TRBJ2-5	TGTGCTAGCAGCCGAAGCGCACAGGGGGGTGAGACCCAGTACTTC	CASSRSAQGGETQYF
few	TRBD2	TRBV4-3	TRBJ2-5	TGCGCCAGCAGCCAAGTGGGGCTAGCGGGTAAAGAGACCCAGTACTTC	CASSQVGLAGKETQYF
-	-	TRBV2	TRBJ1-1	TGTGCCAGCAGTGTTTCGGCTTTCTTT	CASSVSAFF
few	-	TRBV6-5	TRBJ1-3	TGTGCCAGCAGGCCGACAAGTGCTGGAAACACCATATATTTT	CASRPTSAGNTIYF
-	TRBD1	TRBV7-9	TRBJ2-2	TGTGCCAGCAGCCGGGACAGCGAAAACACCGGGGAGCTGTTTTTT	CASSRDSENTGELFF
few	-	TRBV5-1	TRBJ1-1	TGCGCCAGCAGCTTGGTCGGGGGGCCCACTGAAGCTTTCTTT	CASSLVGGPTEAFF
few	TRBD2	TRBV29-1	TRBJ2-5	TGCAGCGCCGGGGGGGAGACCCAGTACTTC	CSAGGETQYF
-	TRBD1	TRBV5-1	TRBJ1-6	TGCGCCAGCAGCTTGGCAGGGGGCAATTCACCCCTCCACTTT	CASSLAGGNSPLHF
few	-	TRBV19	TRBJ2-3	TGTGCCAGTAGGACCGGGCCCCAAGGTTGGACGCAGTATTTT	CASRTGPQGWTQYF
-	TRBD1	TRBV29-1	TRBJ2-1	TGCAGCGTTGCAGGGGGTACGATTGCAAGCTCCTACAATGAGCAGTTCTTC	CSVAGGTIASSYNEQFF
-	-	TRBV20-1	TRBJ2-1	TGCAGTGCTATTAGACTAGAGGGCCATGAGCAGTTCTTC	CSAIRLEGHEQFF
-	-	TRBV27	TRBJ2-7	TGTGCCAGCAGTTTCGACCCGGGCTACGAGCAGTACTTC	CASSFDPGYEQYF
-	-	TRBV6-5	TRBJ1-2	TGTGCCAGCAGTTACGGGGGGCTTATCTATGGCTACACCTTC	CASSYGGLIYGYTF
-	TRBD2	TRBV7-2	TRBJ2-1	TGTGCCAGCAGCTTTGGCGGGGGGGCCTACAATGAGCAGTTCTTC	CASSFGGGAYNEQFF
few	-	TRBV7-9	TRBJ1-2	TGTGCCAGCAGCCATGACTATGGCTACACCTTC	CASSHDYGYTF
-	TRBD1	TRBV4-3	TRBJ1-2	TGCGCCAGCAGCCAATCCCCAGTCGGACAGGGTAGATATGGCTACACCTTC	CASSQSPVGQGRYGYTF
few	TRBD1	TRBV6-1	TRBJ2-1	TGTGCCACAGGACAGGGGGCTGTGAACAATGAGCAGTTCTTC	CATGQGAVNNEQFF
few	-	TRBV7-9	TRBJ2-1	TGTGCCAGCAGCGTTAGTGTCGATGAGCAGTTCTTC	CASSVSVDEQFF
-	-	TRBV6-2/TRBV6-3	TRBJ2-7	TGTGCCAGCAGTTGCGGGGATGAGCAGTACTTC	CASSCGDEQYF
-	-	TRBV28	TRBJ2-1	TGTGCCAGCAGAAGTTACAATGAGCAGTTCTTC	CASRSYNEQFF
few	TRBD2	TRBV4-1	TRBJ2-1	TGCGCCAGCAGCCAGCCTGCGGGGGGGCCAAACAATGAGCAGTTCTTC	CASSQPAGGPNNEQFF
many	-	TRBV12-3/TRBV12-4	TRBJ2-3	TGTGCCAGCAGTTTAGACGAGACTAGGGCGGGCACAGATACGCAGTATTTT	CASSLDETRAGTDTQYF
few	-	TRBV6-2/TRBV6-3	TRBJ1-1	TGTGCCAGCAGTTCCATCCTTCTACTGAACACTGAAGCTTTCTTT	CASSSILLLNTEAFF
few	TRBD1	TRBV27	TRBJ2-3	TGTGCCAGCAGAGAGTTCTCGACAGGGGCTGTGGATACGCAGTATTTT	CASREFSTGAVDTQYF
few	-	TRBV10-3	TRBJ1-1	TGTGCCATCGGAGAGAACACTGAAGCTTTCTTT	CAIGENTEAFF
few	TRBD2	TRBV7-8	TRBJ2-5	TGTGCCAGCAGCCCAGTCGGGGGGGCTGAGGAGACCCAGTACTTC	CASSPVGGAEETQYF
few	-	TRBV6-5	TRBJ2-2	TGTGCCAGCAGTTACCCTGGCGGCCTATACACCGGGGAGCTGTTTTTT	CASSYPGGLYTGELFF
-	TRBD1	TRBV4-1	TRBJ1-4	TGCGCCAGCAGCCAAGAAGACAGGGCGAAAGAAAAACTGTTTTTT	CASSQEDRAKEKLFF
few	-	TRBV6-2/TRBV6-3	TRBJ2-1	TGTGCCAGCAGTTACGATCCCAATGAGCAGTTCTTC	CASSYDPNEQFF
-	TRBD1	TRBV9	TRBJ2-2	TGTGCCAGCAGCGCTCGTTTTGGACAGGGGGGCAGGTCCGGGGAGCTGTTTTTT	CASSARFGQGGRSGELFF
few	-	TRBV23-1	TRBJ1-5	TGCGCCAGCAGTCAATCAAAGGGGAGGGATCAGCCCCAGCATTTT	CASSQSKGRDQPQHF
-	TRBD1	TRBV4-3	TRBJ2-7	TGCGCCAGCAGCCACGGGACAGGGGGCGGCGAGCAGTACTTC	CASSHGTGGGEQYF
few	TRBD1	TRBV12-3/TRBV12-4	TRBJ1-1	TGTGCCAGCACCTCAGGGGGCCCGGTGAACACTGAAGCTTTCTTT	CASTSGGPVNTEAFF
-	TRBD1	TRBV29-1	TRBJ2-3	TGCAGCGTTGAAGGCTGGGGACAGGGGACAGATACGCAGTATTTT	CSVEGWGQGTDTQYF
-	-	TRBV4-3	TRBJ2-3	TGCGCCAGCTGTCCAACGGGGGGCCGAGCAGATACGCAGTATTTT	CASCPTGGRADTQYF
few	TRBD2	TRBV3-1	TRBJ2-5	TGTGCCAGCAGCTCTTTAGCGGGGGGCCCGCAAGAGACCCAGTACTTC	CASSSLAGGPQETQYF
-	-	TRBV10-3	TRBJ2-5	TGTGCCATCAGTGACAGGGGTGAGACCCAGTACTTC	CAISDRGETQYF
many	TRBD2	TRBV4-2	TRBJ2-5	TGTGCCAGCAGCCAAACTAGCGGGGTCAAAGAGACCCAGTACTTC	CASSQTSGVKETQYF